This T cell receptor (beta chain) was obtained from a study of cytomegalovirus exposure and HLA in healthy donors. The primer mix had 60 Vbeta and 13 Jbeta primers. Clones were read by immunoSEQ multiplex PCR, and TCRdb kept only the in-frame ones, dropping some. The data contain under 200,000 clones, around 80% of them seen just once; the ten biggest clones take up around 2.4%. V gave up 1 base and J gave up 6 bases, with 12 bases separating them. The CDR3 sequence is 14 residues long. Germline V gene lookup returns CDR1 MNHNS and CDR2 SASEGT. Points on this clone: Its specificity is unknown.

Study-wide points: In a later analysis, donors in an Asian-associated ancestry cluster reportedly had fewer N-insertions in productive TCRs than the cohort mean. In a later analysis, parvovirus B19, influenza, CMV and Epstein-Barr virus appeared linked to several top co-occurrence clusters. Earlier analysis looked at TCR beta V segments, and most were productive about 87% or about 30% of the time. Roughly uniform depth of sequencing across donors was assumed in presence/absence analyses.

Sequencing was carried out using PBMCs. V is TRBV6-1 and J is TRBJ1-2; possibly TRBD1 for D (5 bases). The clonotype was recovered from a female donor in good health and CMV-seronegative. CDR3 in amino acids: CASSEGIGGHGYTF. Here the CDR3 DNA reads TGTGCCAGCAGTGAAGGGATCGGGGGTCATGGCTACACCTTC.